Shown below are 16 T cell receptor beta chains from a single sample sequenced in a study of blood T cell repertoires in COVID-19. TCRdb's table, derived via immunoSEQ multiplex PCR, lists solely in-frame clones and lacks some. The table shows 300,000 to 400,000 clones, with 70% to 90% occurring only once. Input material: PBMCs or T cells enriched from blood (not recorded which). These receptors came from a woman in her thirties with acute COVID-19.

The chain joins TRBV28 to TRBJ1-4; 7 bases line up with TRBD1. The CDR3 consists of 13 residues. Germline-derived CDR1 and CDR2 are MDHEN and SYDVKM. V lost 4 bases and J lost 7; bases outside the gene matches: 3. In DNA, the CDR3 is TGTGCCAGCAGTTACAGGGGACCTGAAAAACTGTTTTTT. This sequence encodes CASSYRGPEKLFF. Full variable domain (rest looked up from reference TRBV28 and TRBJ1-4): DVKVTQSSRYLVKRTGEKVFLECVQDMDHENMFWYRQDPGLGLRLIYFSYDVKMKEKGDIPEGYSVSREKKERFSLILESASTNQTSMYLCASSYRGPEKLFFGSGTQLSVL.

This chain joins TRBV7-2 and TRBJ2-3; 12 bases agree with TRBD2. This CDR3 comprises 16 residues. Germline CDR1 is SGHTA and CDR2 is FQGNSA. Losses at the gene ends were 5 bases for V and 4 bases for J; bases not matched to a gene: 7. The CDR3 spells CASSVRLAGEADTQYF. In DNA form, the CDR3 reads TGTGCCAGCAGCGTAAGACTAGCGGGGGAAGCAGATACGCAGTATTTT.

This clone has a single count. The rearrangement uses TRBV7-6 and TRBJ2-7; 7 nucleotides align to TRBD2. The CDR3 is made up of 13 amino acids. J lost 1 base, V lost 3 bases, and 0 bases had no gene match. Germline assignment: CDR1 SGHVS and CDR2 FNYEAQ. The CDR3 region has the DNA TGTGCCAGCAGCTTGCGGGGGTCCTACGAGCAGTACTTC. As protein: CASSLRGSYEQYF.

The V call is TRBV6-2 or TRBV6-3, the J call TRBJ2-5, with 10 nucleotides matching TRBD2. V lost 6 bases to trimming and J lost 2 bases; unmatched junction nucleotides: 12. The V gene's germline CDR1 is MNHEY and CDR2 SVGEGT. The CDR3 has 17 residues. The CDR3 loop reads CASSRGRTSGGQETQYF. Written as DNA, the CDR3 is TGTGCCAGCAGCCGAGGGCGGACTAGCGGCGGACAAGAGACCCAGTACTTC.

This clone occurred once. This chain connects TRBV20-1 to TRBJ1-4, with D possibly TRBD1 on 6 matching bases. Germline CDR1 DFQATT, CDR2 SNEGSKA (reference sequence). Trimming removed 3 bases from V and 7 bases from J, with 15 bases in between. The CDR3 length is 14 residues. The CDR3 coding sequence is TGCAGTGCTAGTGAGCAGGGGCTGCGTGAAAAACTGTTTTTT. Translating gives CSASEQGLREKLFF.

This clone was picked up one time. The chain links TRBV7-2 to TRBJ2-5, with 7 positions matching TRBD2. CDR3 length equals 16 residues. V shed 6 bases and J 4 bases; nucleotides not matched to a gene: 14. Germline CDR1 is SGHTA and CDR2 is FQGNSA. DNA of the CDR3: TGTGCCAGCAGACCACCCGGGGGAGGGATTCGAGAGACCCAGTACTTC. It encodes CASRPPGGGIRETQYF. Looking up the rest from reference TRBV7-2 and TRBJ2-5 gives the full variable domain: GAGVSQSPSNKVTEKGKDVELRCDPISGHTALYWYRQSLGQGLEFLIYFQGNSAPDKSGLPSDRFSAERTGGSVSTLTIQRTQQEDSAVYLCASRPPGGGIRETQYFGPGTRLLVL.

The chain couples TRBV27 to TRBJ2-7; D unresolved. The CDR3 covers 12 residues. V was trimmed by 4 bases and J by 2 bases, leaving 6 bases between them. Germline loops: CDR1 MNHEY, CDR2 SMNVEV (reference sequence). The CDR3 nucleotides are TGTGCCAGCAGTTCTGCTACCTACGAGCAGTACTTC. This codes for CASSSATYEQYF.

The gene calls are TRBV11-3 and TRBJ1-1; the match to TRBD1 covers 10 bases. Germline V gene data show CDR1 as SGHNT and CDR2 as YENEEA. This CDR3 region has 16 residues. The junction had 6 bases not matched to a gene; V was cut back by 5 bases and J by 0 bases. The CDR3 here is CASSPGQGEMNTEAFF. CDR3 coding DNA: TGTGCCAGCAGCCCAGGACAGGGGGAAATGAACACTGAAGCTTTCTTT.

The chain links TRBV19 to TRBJ2-1; 14 bases fit TRBD2. This CDR3 has 19 residues. Trimming cost V 6 bases and J 0 bases; bases outside gene matches: 10. Per germline, CDR1 LNHDA and CDR2 SQIVND (reference sequence). The CDR3 loop reads CASSPGLAGASLSYNEQFF. The CDR3 DNA reads TGTGCCAGTAGCCCGGGACTAGCGGGGGCCTCTCTCTCCTACAATGAGCAGTTCTTC.

The chain couples TRBV19 to TRBJ2-2; 8 bases are a match to TRBD1. V lost 5 bases to trimming and J lost 6 bases; unmatched junction nucleotides: 2. Germline lookup yields CDR1 LNHDA and CDR2 SQIVND (reference sequence). The CDR3 sequence is 13 residues long. CDR3 amino acids: CASSVTGAGELFF. The CDR3 nucleotides read TGTGCCAGTAGTGTGACAGGGGCCGGGGAGCTGTTTTTT.

This clone is a singleton in its sample. This chain joins TRBV5-1 and TRBJ1-3; 8 nucleotides align to TRBD1. V gave up 0 bases and J gave up 2 bases; unmatched junction bases: 4. Germline-derived CDR1 and CDR2 are SGHRS and YFSETQ. CDR3 length: 16 residues. Here the CDR3 DNA reads TGCGCCAGCAGCTTGGCCCAGGGGGCGACTGGAAACACCATATATTTT. The encoded protein is CASSLAQGATGNTIYF.

V is TRBV12-5 and J is TRBJ2-1, with TRBD2 identical over 7 bases. Germline V CDR1 and CDR2: LGHNT, FRNRAP. CDR3 length equals 16 residues. The ends lost 7 bases at V and 6 bases at J; junction bases unmatched: 15. This CDR3 reads CASATTGRGPRNEQFF. The CDR3 DNA reads as TGTGCTAGTGCCACAACGGGGAGGGGCCCCCGCAATGAGCAGTTCTTC.

The chain links TRBV4-1 to TRBJ2-7; TRBD1 is a possible D gene (6 bases). The V gene's germline CDR1 is MGHRA and CDR2 YSYEKL. The CDR3 consists of 17 residues. Trimming stripped 0 bases from V and 1 base from J, with 16 bases between. CDR3 nucleotides: TGCGCCAGCAGCCAAGATCCCCCGACGGGACAATCCTACGAGCAGTACTTC. Translation gives CASSQDPPTGQSYEQYF.

The chain uses TRBV3-1 (or the pseudogene TRBV3-2) and TRBJ2-1, with D perhaps TRBD2 (5 bases). Germline-derived CDR1 and CDR2 are LGHDT and YNNKEL (reference sequence). The germline V and J ends were trimmed by 2 bases and 8 bases, with 7 bases remaining between them. The CDR3 runs 12 residues. CDR3 region: CASSQLADEQFF. The CDR3 DNA is TGTGCCAGCAGCCAACTAGCTGATGAGCAGTTCTTC.

V gene TRBV14 combines with J gene TRBJ1-6; TRBD1 matches 7 bases. This CDR3 contains 17 residues. The germline CDR1 and CDR2 sequences are SGHDN and FVKESK. V dropped 2 bases and J dropped 8; count of bases not matched to a gene: 12. CDR3 amino acids: CASSQRGLTGFHSPLHF. DNA for the CDR3: TGTGCCAGCAGCCAAAGAGGACTGACAGGGTTCCATTCACCCCTCCACTTT.

The sample holds a few counts of this clone. J is TRBJ2-7 and V is TRBV12-5; D ambiguous. CDR1 is LGHNT, CDR2 FRNRAP, per germline. The CDR3 contains 13 residues. Trimming removed 5 bases at V and 2 bases at J, with 10 bases between. CDR3 nucleotides: TGTGCTAGTGGTCCTGGAGTAACCTACGAGCAGTACTTC. It encodes CASGPGVTYEQYF. Full variable domain (rest looked up from reference TRBV12-5 and TRBJ2-7): DARVTQTPRHKVTEMGQEVTMRCQPILGHNTVFWYRQTMMQGLELLAYFRNRAPLDDSGMPKDRFSAEMPDATLATLKIQPSEPRDSAVYFCASGPGVTYEQYFGPGTRLTVT.